This entry lists 2 T cell receptor beta chains sequenced from one sample in a study of T cells in localized non-small cell lung cancer. This table comes from immunoSEQ multiplex PCR, and its TCRdb copy is limited to in-frame clones, with some not included. The repertoire holds tens of thousands of clones, with almost 85% as singletons. This material consisted of peripheral blood, taken before any cancer treatment. The source of these receptors is a male donor older than 55 with stage III squamous cell lung carcinoma.

The genes are TRBV7-2 and TRBJ2-1, with D unclear. Germline V lookup: CDR1 SGHTA, CDR2 FQGNSA. V lost 1 base and J 10 bases, leaving 11 bases between the germline ends. The CDR3 spans 13 residues. CDR3 region: CASSLEVWVEQFF. As DNA, the CDR3 is TGTGCCAGCAGCTTAGAGGTCTGGGTAGAGCAGTTCTTC.

J is TRBJ2-6 and V is TRBV7-9; TRBD1 matches at 7 bases. Trimming removed 1 base from V and 0 bases from J; junction bases left unmatched: 6. The length of the CDR3 is 18 residues. Per germline, CDR1 SEHNR and CDR2 FQNEAQ (reference sequence). This CDR3 reads CASSLGRGLISGANVLTF. In nucleotides, the CDR3 is TGTGCCAGCAGCTTAGGAAGGGGGCTTATCTCTGGGGCCAACGTCCTGACTTTC.